The present T cell receptor beta chain was sequenced within a study of T cells after somatic rescue of genetic block (dated by TCRdb to 2018 to 2020). As for the study more broadly: The study assessed how robust, over the long term, a T-cell system was when the system had developed through somatic rescue of a genetic block in T-cell development.

With regard to this clone: There is no known antigen for this receptor. Base quality data are lacking; no much larger clone is found one base away.

From the germline V gene (reference sequence), CDR1 is SGHNT and CDR2 is YYREEE. Trimming takes 2 bases from V and 7 bases from J, and the germline ends sit 10 bases apart. The CDR3 contains 13 residues, cysteine and phenylalanine counted. Just the 39-base CDR3 DNA is kept, in frame starting at base 1. The library was made by the immunoSEQ multiplex PCR assay. TCRdb mirrors the immuneACCESS table, restricted to in-frame sequences. Some clones are absent from its copies; in checked studies, under half trace to an unresolved V gene, and the reason for the others is unknown. The sample yields under 150,000 clones; approximately 90% were counted once. The ten largest clonotypes hold approximately 1.4% of the sample.

The rearranged segments are TRBV5-4 and TRBJ2-1; TRBD2 is perhaps the D gene, given 5 matching bases. The sequenced sample consisted of peripheral blood mononuclear cells (PBMCs). This TCR derives from a woman between 18 and 29 years old. DNA sequence: TGTGCCAGCAGCTTTACCACGGGGAATGAGCAGTTCTTC. Its amino acids are CASSFTTGNEQFF.